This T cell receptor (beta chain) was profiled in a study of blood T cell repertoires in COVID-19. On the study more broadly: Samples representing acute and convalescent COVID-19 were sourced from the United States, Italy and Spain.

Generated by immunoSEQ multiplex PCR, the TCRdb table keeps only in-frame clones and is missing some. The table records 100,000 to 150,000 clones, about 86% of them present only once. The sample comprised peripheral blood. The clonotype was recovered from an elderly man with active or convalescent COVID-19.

CDR3: CASSLVGEPLHF. DNA for the CDR3: TGCGCCAGCAGCTTGGTAGGGGAACCCCTCCACTTT. The chain joins TRBV5-1 to TRBJ1-6; tentatively, D is TRBD1 (5 bases). CDR1 is SGHRS and CDR2 is YFSETQ in the germline V gene. This CDR3 has 12 residues. V lost 0 bases to trimming and J lost 12 bases, with 7 bases between them.